This T cell receptor (beta chain) was observed in a study of OX40 agonist ivuxolimab in advanced cancers. The wider study: Every 2 weeks, patients got intravenous ivuxolimab at one of six dose levels (0.01-10 mg/kg).

Blood specimens came from baseline, cycle 4 day 1, and cycle 7 day 1. Trimming removed 7 bases from V and 3 bases from J; junction bases left unmatched: 8. The germline gives CDR1 MNHNY, CDR2 SVGAGI (reference sequence). The CDR3 is made up of 14 amino acids. Study findings and constraints: At doses 0.1 to 3.0 mg/kg, CD4+ and CD8+ clones expanded.

Measured with immunoSEQ multiplex PCR; TCRdb has only the in-frame clones, and not every one. The sample shows tens of thousands of clones, approximately 85% of them seen only once. About this clone: As yet, its antigen is unknown.

The sample was CD4+ or CD8+ T cells sorted from blood, taken in a trial of the OX40 agonist ivuxolimab. This TCR derives from an adult with an advanced solid tumor such as melanoma, head and neck, liver or kidney cancer. The rearrangement links TRBV6-6 to TRBJ2-7; TRBD1 agrees at 8 bases. The CDR3 sequence: CASTLDRDFYEQYF. Here the CDR3 DNA reads TGTGCCAGCACCCTGGACAGGGATTTCTACGAGCAGTACTTC.